Listed here is a single TCR beta chain. The germline gives CDR1 SGHRS, CDR2 YFSETQ. CDR3 length: 18 amino acids. With V trimmed by 0 bases and J by 7 bases, 9 bases remained unmatched. These data belong to a study of cytomegalovirus exposure and HLA in healthy donors. Primers: 60 Vbeta forward and 13 Jbeta reverse. The assay was immunoSEQ multiplex PCR, and TCRdb's table has in-frame clones only and misses some. Altogether some 150,000 clones are present, approximately 70% being singletons, with the ten largest covering under 2.5%. This chain joins TRBV5-1 and TRBJ2-1; 14 positions match TRBD2. The sequencing sample was made of PBMCs. This receptor was identified in a woman aged 55-69 years in good health and CMV-seropositive. CDR3 in DNA: TGCGCCAGCAGCTTGGCCGTAAGACTAGCGGGAGGGCAGAATGAGCAGTTCTTC. Protein sequence: CASSLAVRLAGGQNEQFF.